This T cell receptor (beta chain) was recorded in a study of blood T cell repertoires in COVID-19. Germline V gene lookup returns CDR1 SNHLY and CDR2 FYNNEI. The trim removed 6 bases at V and 0 bases at J, leaving 8 bases unmatched. The CDR3 consists of 16 residues. This table comes from immunoSEQ multiplex PCR, and its TCRdb copy is limited to in-frame clones, with some not included. Altogether about 420,000 clones are present, approximately 90% being singletons, with the ten largest covering roughly 0.87%. The TCR originated in a man in his late teens or twenties with COVID-19, enrolled during active disease. The specimen was peripheral blood. The rearrangement joins TRBV2 to TRBJ2-7, with 10 bases lining up with TRBD2. The CDR3 loop is CASRGASGRYSYEQYF. In DNA form, the CDR3 reads TGTGCCAGCAGGGGGGCTAGCGGGAGATACTCCTACGAGCAGTACTTC. Using reference TRBV2 and TRBJ2-7 for the parts outside the CDR3, the full variable domain is EPEVTQTPSHQVTQMGQEVILRCVPISNHLYFYWYRQILGQKVEFLVSFYNNEISEKSEIFDDQFSVERPDGSNFTLKIRSTKLEDSAMYFCASRGASGRYSYEQYFGPGTRLTVT.